This T cell receptor beta chain was observed in a study of blood T cell repertoires in COVID-19 (dated by TCRdb to the early 2020s). Concerning the study at large: The collaborator samples originated in the United States, Italy and Spain and spanned the acute and convalescent phases of COVID-19. The material from the prospective study consisted of cDNA or gDNA derived from T cells, B-cell-depleted T cells, or PBMCs. The repertoires were released in a freely available public database intended as a resource for research on the immune response to SARS-CoV-2. Subjects who had been exposed to COVID-19, were actively infected with it, or had recovered from it provided the deeply sampled blood TCRbeta repertoires that made up the dataset. Sample metadata almost always included a de-identified subject ID, COVID-19 status, age in years and sex. The samples were drawn from the first 160 participants of the ongoing ImmuneRACE study and from 1,254 subjects provided by 6 global collaborators. HLA class I and class II types, where available, came from metadata supplied by the sample provider rather than from assay-based typing.

About this clone: Its antigen remains undetermined. No quality values exist for individual bases; no much larger clone is one base distant.

The CDR3, from cysteine to phenylalanine, totals 14 residues. Of the read, only the CDR3 DNA is kept; its 42 bases are in frame from base 1. The germline V gene (reference sequence) sets CDR1 to LGHDT and CDR2 to YNNKEL. V loses 3 bases of germline sequence and J loses 3 bases, and the interval between the two ends is 10 bases. TCRbeta CDR3 regions were amplified from genomic DNA using the immunoSEQ Assay, a bias-controlled multiplex PCR. Under the source paper's analysis protocol: The number of nucleated cells in each sample was estimated by amplification of reference gene primers within the assay. Sequence reads were collapsed and filtered to measure the absolute abundance of every unique TCRbeta CDR3 rearrangement. For each sample, productive Simpson clonality was calculated by taking the square root of Simpson's diversity index across productive rearrangements. What TCRdb holds here is the immuneACCESS table cut down to in-frame rearrangements. Part of the clones is not present; checked against another copy, under half of the missing clones reflect an unresolved V gene, and the others are unexplained. V and J calls and clone size are given by that table; D and trimming were obtained from the DNA. Recorded for this sample are a few hundred thousand clones; around 83% of them occurred a single time. Jointly, the top ten make up less than 6% of the sample.

Participants in the prospective study were enrolled through a virtual design, were aged roughly 18 to 100 years, and lived in approximately 25 United States geographic areas. Cohort assignment in the prospective study relied on participant-reported clinical history from a screening survey and a study questionnaire. Recovered participants in ImmuneRACE Cohort 3 were defined by two consecutive negative NP/OP PCR tests, clearance by a healthcare professional, or resolution of symptoms. In the prospective study, mobile phlebotomists collected whole blood, serum and a nasopharyngeal or oropharyngeal swab from each participant. Additional blood draws and questionnaires over an approximately 2-month period could optionally be provided by prospective study participants. Blood samples from the prospective study were shipped frozen or at room temperature prior to DNA extraction. On the study overall, not on this receptor specifically: How much clinical and demographic metadata was included differed by source and by participant, and the metadata was provided uncurated.

The sample taken for sequencing was PBMCs or T cells enriched from blood (not recorded which). The sequence was obtained from a woman between 45 and 60 years old who had recovered from COVID-19. The V and J genes are TRBV3-1 (or the pseudogene TRBV3-2) and TRBJ2-3; TRBD1 might be the D gene, on 5 matching bases. The CDR3 protein sequence reads: CASSHDSPTDTQYF. Read as DNA, the sequence is TGTGCCAGCAGCCATGACAGCCCGACAGATACGCAGTATTTT.